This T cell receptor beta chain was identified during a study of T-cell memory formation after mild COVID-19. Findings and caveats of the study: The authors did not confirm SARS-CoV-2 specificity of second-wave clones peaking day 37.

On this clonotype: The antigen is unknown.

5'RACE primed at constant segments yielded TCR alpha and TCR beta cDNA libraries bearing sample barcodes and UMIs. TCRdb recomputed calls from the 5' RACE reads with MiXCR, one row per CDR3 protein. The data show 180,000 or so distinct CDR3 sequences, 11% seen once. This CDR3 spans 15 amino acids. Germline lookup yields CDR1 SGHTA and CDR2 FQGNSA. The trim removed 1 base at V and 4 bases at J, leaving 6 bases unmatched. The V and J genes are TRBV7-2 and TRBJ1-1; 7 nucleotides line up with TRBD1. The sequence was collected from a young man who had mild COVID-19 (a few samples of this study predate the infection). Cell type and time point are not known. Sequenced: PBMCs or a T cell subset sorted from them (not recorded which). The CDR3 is CASSLVAQGGTEAFF. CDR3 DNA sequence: TGTGCCAGCAGCTTAGTAGCTCAGGGGGGCACTGAAGCTTTCTTT.